Following are 21 T cell receptor beta chains from one sample sequenced in a study of T cell clonality in common variable immunodeficiency. Study results and limitations: Reportedly, TCR beta sequences from common variable immunodeficiency showed fewer deletions and N-nucleotide insertions.

Sequenced by immunoSEQ multiplex PCR; TCRdb stores in-frame clones only, minus some. The repertoire consists of tens of thousands of clones, none detected only once. For these TCRs, the target antigens are not known. Source material: peripheral blood mononuclear cells. Every receptor here comes from a human donor with common variable immunodeficiency.

This clone was observed many times. The read ends 3 residues early relative to the CDR3; the germline J gene fills the gap. The rearrangement joins TRBV18 to TRBJ1-1; D not certain. CDR1 is KGHSH and CDR2 is LQKENI in the germline V gene. Trimming removed 3 bases at V and 1 base at J, with 12 bases between. This CDR3 is built from 15 residues. The CDR3 reads CASSPDGFWNTEAFF. The part of the CDR3 DNA that was read is TGTGCCAGCTCACCTGACGGGTTCTGGAACACTGAA.

A remark on this clone: The read gets to within 3 residues of the CDR3 end, and the germline J gene fills in the rest. V usage is TRBV29-1 and J usage is TRBJ2-5; 12 bases match TRBD2. Germline trimming cut 2 bases from V and 0 bases from J; bases unmatched to any gene: 4. The CDR3 has 16 residues. Germline V CDR1 and CDR2: SQVTM, ANQGSEA. The sequenced part of the CDR3 DNA is TGCAGCGTTGAACCTAGCGGGAGGGGAAACCAAGAGACC. Translating it yields CSVEPSGRGNQET. From start to end, the CDR3 is CSVEPSGRGNQETQYF.

For this clone: The read terminates 3 residues before the CDR3 end, so the remaining end is supplied by the germline J gene. This rearrangement joins TRBV2 to TRBJ2-1; a possible D gene is TRBD2 (5 bases). Germline CDR1 SNHLY, CDR2 FYNNEI. Trimming pared 6 bases from V and 8 bases from J, leaving 14 bases between. The CDR3 length is 13 residues. CDR3 bases read: TGTGCCAGCAGCGTTACTAGTATCTATGAG. Amino acids: CASSVTSIYE. The whole CDR3 protein is CASSVTSIYEQFF.

A note on this clone: The read gets to within 3 residues of the CDR3 end, and the germline J gene fills in the rest. The chain carries TRBV19 and TRBJ1-3; maybe TRBD1 (6 bases). The CDR3 has 14 residues. Germline loops: CDR1 LNHDA, CDR2 SQIVND (reference sequence). V lost 10 bases, J lost 3 bases, and 16 bases lay in between. CDR3: CATSIGGFGNTIYF. Partial CDR3 DNA: TGTGCCACCAGTATTGGGGGCTTTGGAAACACC.

The sample holds many counts of this clone. The read halts 3 residues ahead of the CDR3 end, with the missing end drawn from the germline J gene. The chain joins TRBV5-1 to TRBJ1-6, with D possibly being TRBD1 (6 bases). Trimming stripped 1 base from V and 4 bases from J, with 12 bases between. Germline CDR1 and CDR2: SGHRS and YFSETQ. The CDR3 extends over 16 amino acids. The CDR3 is CASSLTAGAYNSPLHF. Partial CDR3 DNA: TGCGCCAGCAGCTTGACGGCGGGGGCGTATAATTCACCC.

This clone was found a few times. The sequenced fragment ends 3 residues before the CDR3 boundary, so the rest is inferred from the germline J gene. The chain recombines TRBV18 with TRBJ2-2; TRBD1 might be the D (7 bases). CDR1 is KGHSH, CDR2 LQKENI, per germline. The ends were cut back, 1 base at V and 3 bases at J, with 18 bases in the middle. The length of the CDR3 is 18 residues. CDR3 amino acids: CASSPRRGALKDTGELFF. The CDR3 DNA, read in part, is TGTGCCAGCTCACCACGCAGGGGGGCCCTAAAGGACACCGGGGAG.

This clone was seen ten or more times. The read terminates 3 residues ahead of where the CDR3 ends, so the germline J gene completes it. The rearrangement links TRBV19 to TRBJ1-1; no clear D gene. With 7 bases removed from V and 3 bases from J, the gap between germline ends came to 9 bases. The CDR3 is made up of 12 amino acids. CDR1 LNHDA and CDR2 SQIVND come from the germline V gene (reference sequence). The CDR3 DNA, read in part, is TGTGCCAGTAACGCGGGGTACACTGAA. Its translation is CASNAGYTE. The whole CDR3 sequence reads CASNAGYTEAFF.

At least ten counts were recorded for this clone. The sequenced fragment ends 3 residues before the CDR3 boundary, so the rest is inferred from the germline J gene. The chain links TRBV7-9 to TRBJ2-1; 10 bases line up with TRBD2. The germline gives CDR1 SEHNR, CDR2 FQNEAQ (reference sequence). The V gene end was trimmed by 8 bases and the J gene end by 4 bases; junction bases not matched to a gene: 8. The CDR3 loop spans 15 amino acids. This chain's CDR3 is CASQPRTSGYNEQFF. CDR3 bases read: TGTGCCAGCCAACCCAGGACTAGCGGTTACAATGAG.

The sample holds many counts of this clone. The CDR3 end falls 3 residues outside the read, so it is completed with the germline J gene. This rearrangement joins TRBV5-1 to TRBJ2-4; perhaps TRBD2 as D (5 bases). Per germline, CDR1 SGHRS and CDR2 YFSETQ. The CDR3 consists of 15 residues. Trimming removed 0 bases from V and 0 bases from J, with 7 bases in between. The CDR3 bases that were read are TGCGCCAGCAGCTTGGGTGCGGGAGCCAAAAACATT. Translation: CASSLGAGAKNI. In full, the CDR3 reads CASSLGAGAKNIQYF.

There are a few counts of this clone. The read comes to an end 3 residues before the CDR3 does, leaving the germline J gene to fill in the end. The J gene is TRBJ2-2, the V gene TRBV18; 7 bases agree with TRBD1. Germline CDR1 KGHSH, CDR2 LQKENI. Trimming at V came to 0 bases and at J to 6 bases, leaving 7 bases not matched to a gene. The CDR3 covers 16 residues. CDR3 DNA (partial): TGTGCCAGCTCACCACCAGGGGGCAGGGGCCCCGGGGAG. It translates to CASSPPGGRGPGE. In full, the CDR3 reads CASSPPGGRGPGELFF.

This clone was seen repeatedly, ten times or more. The read is 3 residues too short to cover the CDR3 end, so that end is filled in from the germline J gene. The genes are TRBV5-4 and TRBJ2-5; 11 bases are shared with TRBD2. The germline V gene has CDR1 SGHNT and CDR2 YYREEE (reference sequence). V shed 5 bases, J shed 5 bases, and the junction held 8 bases outside the gene matches. The CDR3 sequence is 15 residues long. CDR3 sequence reads: CASSIAGGPAETQYF. CDR3 DNA (partial): TGTGCCAGCAGTATAGCGGGAGGGCCGGCGGAGACC.

This clone has just a few counts. Read sequence stops 3 residues before the CDR3 end, and the germline J gene provides the missing end. The chain uses TRBV7-9 and TRBJ2-5; D is unresolved. V was cut by 5 bases and J by 4 bases, with 14 bases left in between. The length of the CDR3 is 14 residues. Germline CDR1 SEHNR, CDR2 FQNEAQ (reference sequence). CDR3 in amino acids: CASSPERGSETQYF. The DNA read from the CDR3 is TGTGCCAGCAGCCCCGAGCGCGGATCAGAGACC.

In the case of this clone: The read terminates 3 residues before the CDR3 end, so the remaining end is supplied by the germline J gene. V usage is TRBV19 and J usage is TRBJ2-1, with 7 bases that match TRBD1. The germline V gene encodes CDR1 LNHDA and CDR2 SQIVND (reference sequence). Unmatched junction bases numbered 11, after V lost 4 bases and J lost 2 bases. This CDR3 has 17 amino acids. CDR3 DNA (partial): TGTGCCAGTAGTACCACTTTCACCGGGACAGCCTACAATGAG. Translation: CASSTTFTGTAYNE. The complete CDR3 sequence is CASSTTFTGTAYNEQFF.

This clone is termed medium-sized. The read terminates 3 residues before the CDR3 end, so the remaining end is supplied by the germline J gene. The chain couples TRBV9 to TRBJ1-4; TRBD1 matches 9 bases. The length of the CDR3 is 14 residues. The V gene end was trimmed by 2 bases and the J gene end by 7 bases; junction bases not matched to a gene: 3. Looked up from germline, CDR1 is SGDLS and CDR2 is YYNGEE. The CDR3 DNA, read in part, is TGTGCCAGCAGCGTGGACAGGGGAGGTGAAAAA. It yields the protein CASSVDRGGEK. The whole CDR3 protein reads CASSVDRGGEKLFF. Filled out from reference TRBV9 and TRBJ1-4, the complete variable domain reads DSGVTQTPKHLITATGQRVTLRCSPRSGDLSVYWYQQSLDQGLQFLIQYYNGEERAKGNILERFSAQQFPDLHSELNLSSLELGDSALYFCASSVDRGGEKLFFGSGTQLSVL.

This clone was counted many times. The DNA ends 3 residues before the CDR3 does, and the rest of the CDR3 is filled in from the germline J gene. This chain joins TRBV9 and TRBJ2-3; TRBD2 matches at 9 bases. The V segment lost 4 bases and the J segment 5 bases; nucleotides outside the gene matches: 8. CDR1 and CDR2 (germline): SGDLS, YYNGEE. This CDR3 has 15 residues. CDR3 loop: CASSWDSGRKDTQYF. The sequenced CDR3 bases are TGTGCCAGCAGCTGGGACAGCGGGAGGAAAGATACG.

This clone was observed at least ten times. The read gets to within 3 residues of the CDR3 end, and the germline J gene fills in the rest. This sample includes further DNA sequences coding for the same CDR3. The V and J genes are TRBV18 and TRBJ2-6; TRBD2 might be the D (5 bases). There are 19 residues in the CDR3. V was pared by 6 bases and J by 1 base, with 22 bases between. The germline CDR1 and CDR2 sequences are KGHSH and LQKENI. This chain's CDR3 is CASSQRGRGLSSGANVLTF. The sequenced part of the CDR3 DNA is TGTGCCAGCTCGCAACGAGGTCGGGGTCTCTCTTCTGGGGCCAACGTC.

This clone was observed a handful of times. The read terminates 3 residues before the CDR3 end, so the remaining end is supplied by the germline J gene. The chain links TRBV7-3 to TRBJ2-2; 7 bases map to TRBD1. Germline trimming cut 0 bases from V and 3 bases from J; bases unmatched to any gene: 10. CDR3 length equals 18 residues. Germline V gene data show CDR1 as SGHTA and CDR2 as FQGTGA. The CDR3 spells CASSLTIRRQGDTGELFF. The DNA read from the CDR3 is TGTGCCAGCAGCTTAACAATTCGGAGGCAGGGGGACACCGGGGAG.

This clone is classed as medium-sized. Read coverage stops 3 residues before the CDR3 terminus; the germline J gene supplies the remainder. V and J are TRBV2 and TRBJ1-6, with 7 nucleotides matching TRBD1. The CDR3 has 14 amino acids. The J segment lost 5 bases and the V segment lost 5 bases, leaving 3 bases of the junction unmatched. Germline V gives CDR1 SNHLY, CDR2 FYNNEI. Here the CDR3 reads CASSMGTDNSPLHF. Partial CDR3 DNA: TGTGCCAGCAGTATGGGGACAGATAATTCACCC.

In this sample, this clone turned up a few times. The missing CDR3 end, 3 residues past where the read stops, is filled in from the germline J gene. The rearrangement joins TRBV11-3 to TRBJ2-5; the D gene is possibly TRBD1 (6 bases). The V and J ends lost 3 bases and 2 bases respectively, with 7 bases between them. This CDR3 has 13 residues. Germline V CDR1 and CDR2: SGHNT, YENEEA. The CDR3 here is CASSFTGQETQYF. The sequenced part of the CDR3 DNA is TGTGCCAGCAGCTTCACAGGGCAAGAGACC.

This clone is judged medium-sized. The read stops 3 residues short of the end of the CDR3; the missing end is completed from the germline J gene. This chain links TRBV9 with TRBJ1-4; D perhaps matches TRBD1 (6 bases). In germline, CDR1 is SGDLS, CDR2 YYNGEE. CDR3 size: 14 residues. Trimming shortened V by 4 bases and J by 7 bases, and 14 bases separated the two germline ends. CDR3 bases read: TGTGCCAGCAGCCGGGGGGCGGATAGTGAAAAA. Translated: CASSRGADSEK. The entire CDR3 sequence reads CASSRGADSEKLFF. Full variable domain (outside the CDR3, taken from reference TRBV9 and TRBJ1-4): DSGVTQTPKHLITATGQRVTLRCSPRSGDLSVYWYQQSLDQGLQFLIQYYNGEERAKGNILERFSAQQFPDLHSELNLSSLELGDSALYFCASSRGADSEKLFFGSGTQLSVL.

This clone was observed many times. Read coverage stops 3 residues before the CDR3 terminus; the germline J gene supplies the remainder. The rearrangement links TRBV6-2 or TRBV6-3 to TRBJ2-7; weak D call: TRBD1 (6 bases). The length of the CDR3 is 15 residues. V was cut by 2 bases and J by 1 base, with 12 bases left in between. CDR1 is MNHEY, CDR2 SVGEGT, per germline. CDR3 sequence: CASSYLSRGSYEQYF. Incomplete CDR3 DNA: TGTGCCAGCAGTTACCTCTCCAGGGGATCCTACGAG.